The present T cell receptor (beta chain) was sequenced within a study of technical replicates of blood from a few donors. Using immunoSEQ multiplex PCR, the repertoire was profiled, and TCRdb retains in-frame clones only, with some absent. The top ten clones hold under 0.3% of a sample with approximately 75,000 clones, 95% to 98% of them seen once. The germline V gene encodes CDR1 LGHNA and CDR2 YSLEER. Unmatched junction bases numbered 13, after V lost 0 bases and J lost 6 bases. The length of the CDR3 is 19 residues. The V gene is TRBV4-3, the J gene TRBJ2-4; 11 bases map to TRBD2. The receptor comes from a human donor in good health. What was sequenced was T cells isolated from PBMCs. The CDR3 loop reads CASSQEGGLAGGILNIQYF. The CDR3 DNA reads as TGCGCCAGCAGCCAAGAGGGGGGGTTAGCGGGAGGGATCTTAAACATTCAGTACTTC.